This T cell receptor beta chain is drawn from a study of OX40 agonist ivuxolimab in advanced cancers. Study-wide findings and caveats: Expanded clones were, on average, more numerous among CD8+ T cells than CD4+.

Autoimmune disease history or systemic immunosuppression was exclusionary. As concerns this clone: As yet, its antigen is unknown.

Germline CDR1 reads LGHNT; CDR2 reads FRNRAP. V shed 0 bases and J 0 bases; nucleotides not matched to a gene: 10. The CDR3 totals 19 residues. Assay: immunoSEQ multiplex PCR; the TCRdb copy retains only in-frame clones and omits some. The table includes tens of thousands of clones, approximately 85% detected once. This sequence was found in an adult with an advanced solid tumor such as melanoma, head and neck, liver or kidney cancer. The chain has TRBV12-5 and TRBJ2-3, with TRBD2 matching over 9 bases. The material sequenced was CD4+ or CD8+ T cells sorted from blood, taken in a trial of the OX40 agonist ivuxolimab. The CDR3 DNA follows: TGTGCTAGTGGTTTGGTAGCATGGGGTAGCGGGGGTAGCACAGATACGCAGTATTTT. It translates to CASGLVAWGSGGSTDTQYF.